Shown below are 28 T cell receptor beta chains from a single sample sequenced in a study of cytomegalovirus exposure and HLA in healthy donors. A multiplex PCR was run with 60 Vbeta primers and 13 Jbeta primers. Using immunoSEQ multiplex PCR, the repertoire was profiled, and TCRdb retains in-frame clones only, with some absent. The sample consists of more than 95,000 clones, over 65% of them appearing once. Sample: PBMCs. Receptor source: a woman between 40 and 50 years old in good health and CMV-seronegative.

CDR3: CASREQSSGNTIYF. The CDR3 region has the DNA TGCGCCAGCAGAGAACAGAGCTCTGGAAACACCATATATTTT. This chain connects TRBV5-1 to TRBJ1-3; D unclear. In germline, CDR1 is SGHRS, CDR2 YFSETQ. The CDR3 runs 14 residues. The V end was cut by 5 bases, the J end by 0 bases, with 9 bases between.

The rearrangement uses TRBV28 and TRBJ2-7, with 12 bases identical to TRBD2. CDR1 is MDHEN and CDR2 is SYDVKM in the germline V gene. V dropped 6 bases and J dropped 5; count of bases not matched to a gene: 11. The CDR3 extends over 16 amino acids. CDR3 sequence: CASSIRWLAGGDEQYF. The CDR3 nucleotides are TGTGCCAGCAGCATAAGGTGGCTAGCGGGAGGGGACGAGCAGTACTTC.

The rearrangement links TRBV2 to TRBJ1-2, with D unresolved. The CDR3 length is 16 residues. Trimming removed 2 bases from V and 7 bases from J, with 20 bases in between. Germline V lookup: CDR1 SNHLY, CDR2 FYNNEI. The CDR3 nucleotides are TGTGCCAGCAGTGAACGAGGGATTCCCCATATAGGTGGCTACACCTTC. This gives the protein CASSERGIPHIGGYTF.

Written as DNA, the CDR3 is TGTGCCAGCAGCCCACGGGAGTCTAGCACAGATACGCAGTATTTT. Its protein product is CASSPRESSTDTQYF. The chain carries TRBV13 and TRBJ2-3, with D possibly being TRBD2 (6 bases). The V gene lost 5 bases and the J gene lost 0 bases, with 12 bases spanning the gap. The CDR3 is made up of 15 amino acids. Germline V gene sequence: CDR1 PRHDT, CDR2 FYEKMQ (reference sequence).

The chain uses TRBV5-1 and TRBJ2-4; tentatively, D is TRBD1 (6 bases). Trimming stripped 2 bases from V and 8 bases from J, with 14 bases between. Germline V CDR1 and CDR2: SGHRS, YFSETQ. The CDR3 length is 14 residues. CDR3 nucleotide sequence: TGCGCCAGCAGCTTCAGGGGCTTTGAGGACATTCAGTACTTC. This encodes CASSFRGFEDIQYF.

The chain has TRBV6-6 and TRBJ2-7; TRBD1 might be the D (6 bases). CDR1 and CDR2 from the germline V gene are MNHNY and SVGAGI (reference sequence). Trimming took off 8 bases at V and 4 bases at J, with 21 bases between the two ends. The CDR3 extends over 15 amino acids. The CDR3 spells CASPYQGRTAYEQYF. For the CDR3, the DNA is TGTGCCAGCCCTTACCAGGGGCGGACAGCATACGAGCAGTACTTC.

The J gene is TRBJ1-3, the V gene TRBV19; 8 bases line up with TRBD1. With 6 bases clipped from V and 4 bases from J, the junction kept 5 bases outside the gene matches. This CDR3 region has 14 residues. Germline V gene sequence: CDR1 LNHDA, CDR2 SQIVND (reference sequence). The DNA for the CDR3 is TGTGCCAGTAGATCAGGGGGCGCAGGAAACACCATATATTTT. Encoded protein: CASRSGGAGNTIYF.

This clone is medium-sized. The DNA of the CDR3 is TGTGCCAGCAATCAGCAGGGGGCGTTGGATGGCTACACCTTC. The encoded protein is CASNQQGALDGYTF. The chain has TRBV5-5 and TRBJ1-2; 8 nucleotides match TRBD1. Unmatched junction bases numbered 10, after V lost 6 bases and J lost 6 bases. The CDR3 contains 14 residues. Germline V gene data show CDR1 as SGHKS and CDR2 as YYEKEE (reference sequence).

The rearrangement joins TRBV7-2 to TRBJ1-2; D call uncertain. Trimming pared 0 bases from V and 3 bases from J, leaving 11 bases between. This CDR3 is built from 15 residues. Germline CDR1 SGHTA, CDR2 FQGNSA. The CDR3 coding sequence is TGTGCCAGCAGCTTAGCTAGTCTAGGTGACTATGGCTACACCTTC. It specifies CASSLASLGDYGYTF. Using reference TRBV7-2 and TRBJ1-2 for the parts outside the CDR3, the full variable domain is GAGVSQSPSNKVTEKGKDVELRCDPISGHTALYWYRQSLGQGLEFLIYFQGNSAPDKSGLPSDRFSAERTGGSVSTLTIQRTQQEDSAVYLCASSLASLGDYGYTFGSGTRLTVV.

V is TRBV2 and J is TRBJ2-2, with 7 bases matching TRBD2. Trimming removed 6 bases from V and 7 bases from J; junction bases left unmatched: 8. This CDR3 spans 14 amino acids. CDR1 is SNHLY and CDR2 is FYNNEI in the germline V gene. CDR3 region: CASRGDSGVGELFF. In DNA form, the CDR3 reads TGTGCCAGCAGGGGTGACAGCGGGGTCGGGGAGCTGTTTTTT.

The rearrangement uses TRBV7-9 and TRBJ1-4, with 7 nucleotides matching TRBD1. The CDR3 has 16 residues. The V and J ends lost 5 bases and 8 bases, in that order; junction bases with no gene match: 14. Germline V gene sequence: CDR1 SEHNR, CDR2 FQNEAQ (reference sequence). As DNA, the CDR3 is TGTGCCAGCAGCGCATACCGACAGGGTGGAGGGGAAAAACTGTTTTTT. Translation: CASSAYRQGGGEKLFF. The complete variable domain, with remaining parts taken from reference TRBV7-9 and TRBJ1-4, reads DTGVSQNPRHKITKRGQNVTFRCDPISEHNRLYWYRQTLGQGPEFLTYFQNEAQLEKSRLLSDRFSAERPKGSFSTLEIQRTEQGDSAMYLCASSAYRQGGGEKLFFGSGTQLSVL.

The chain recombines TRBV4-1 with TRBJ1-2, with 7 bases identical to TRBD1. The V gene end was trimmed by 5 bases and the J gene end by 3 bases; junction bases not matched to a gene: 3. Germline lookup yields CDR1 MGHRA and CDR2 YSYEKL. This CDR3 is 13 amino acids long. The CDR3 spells CASSTGEHYGYTF. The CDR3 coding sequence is TGCGCCAGCAGCACAGGGGAACACTATGGCTACACCTTC.

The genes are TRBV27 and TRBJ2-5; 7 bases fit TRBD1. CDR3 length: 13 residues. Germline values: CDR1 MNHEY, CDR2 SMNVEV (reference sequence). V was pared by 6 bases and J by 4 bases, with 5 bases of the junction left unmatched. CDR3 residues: CASSRTGRETQYF. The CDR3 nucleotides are TGTGCCAGCAGCCGGACAGGAAGAGAGACCCAGTACTTC.

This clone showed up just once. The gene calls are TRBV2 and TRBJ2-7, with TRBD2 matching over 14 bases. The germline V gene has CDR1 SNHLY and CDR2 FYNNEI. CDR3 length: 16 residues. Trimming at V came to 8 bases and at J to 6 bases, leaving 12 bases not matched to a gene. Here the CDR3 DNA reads TGTGCCAGCGTTCTACCGGGACTAGCGGGAGCCGGCGAGCAGTACTTC. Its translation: CASVLPGLAGAGEQYF. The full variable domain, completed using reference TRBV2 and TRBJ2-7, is EPEVTQTPSHQVTQMGQEVILRCVPISNHLYFYWYRQILGQKVEFLVSFYNNEISEKSEIFDDQFSVERPDGSNFTLKIRSTKLEDSAMYFCASVLPGLAGAGEQYFGPGTRLTVT.

DNA of the CDR3: TGTGCCAGCAAAGTAGTGGCGGGCTACAATGAGCAGTTCTTC. This codes for CASKVVAGYNEQFF. The chain joins TRBV7-2 to TRBJ2-1; TRBD2 is a possible D gene (5 bases). Deletions cut 7 bases from V and 3 bases from J, with 13 bases between. Germline CDR1 is SGHTA and CDR2 is FQGNSA. The CDR3 loop spans 14 amino acids.

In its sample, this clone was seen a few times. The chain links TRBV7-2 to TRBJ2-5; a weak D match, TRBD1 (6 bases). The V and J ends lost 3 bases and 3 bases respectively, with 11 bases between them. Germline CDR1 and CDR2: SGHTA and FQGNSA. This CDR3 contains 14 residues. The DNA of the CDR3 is TGTGCCAGCAGCTTTCCGGACAGAGAAGAGACCCAGTACTTC. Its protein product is CASSFPDREETQYF. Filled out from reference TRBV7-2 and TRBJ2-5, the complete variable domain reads GAGVSQSPSNKVTEKGKDVELRCDPISGHTALYWYRQSLGQGLEFLIYFQGNSAPDKSGLPSDRFSAERTGGSVSTLTIQRTQQEDSAVYLCASSFPDREETQYFGPGTRLLVL.

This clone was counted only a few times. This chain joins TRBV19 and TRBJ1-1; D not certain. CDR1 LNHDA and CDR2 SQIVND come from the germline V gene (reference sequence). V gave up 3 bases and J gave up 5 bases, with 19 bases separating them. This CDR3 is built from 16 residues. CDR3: CASSIRGGAPGTEAFF. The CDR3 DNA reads TGTGCCAGTAGTATCCGGGGAGGAGCCCCGGGAACTGAAGCTTTCTTT.

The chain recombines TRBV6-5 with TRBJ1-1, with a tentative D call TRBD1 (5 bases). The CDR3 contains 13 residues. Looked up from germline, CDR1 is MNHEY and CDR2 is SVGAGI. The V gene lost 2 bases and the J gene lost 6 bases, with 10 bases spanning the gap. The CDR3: CASSYGASPEAFF. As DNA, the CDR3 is TGTGCCAGCAGTTACGGGGCGTCGCCTGAAGCTTTCTTT.

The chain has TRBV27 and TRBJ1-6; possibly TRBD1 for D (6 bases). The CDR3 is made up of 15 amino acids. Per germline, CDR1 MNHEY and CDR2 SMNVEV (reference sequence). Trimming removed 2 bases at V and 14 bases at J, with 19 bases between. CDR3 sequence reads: CASSLQPGQNLALHF. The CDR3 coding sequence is TGTGCCAGCAGTTTACAGCCGGGACAAAATTTAGCCCTCCACTTT.

In DNA, the CDR3 is TGTGCCAGCAGTTACTCGAGGCGGCAGCCCCAGCATTTT. It codes for CASSYSRRQPQHF. The chain combines TRBV6-6 with TRBJ1-5; D is unclear. CDR3 length: 13 residues. Germline CDR1 and CDR2: MNHNY and SVGAGI (reference sequence). V lost 0 bases and J 7 bases, leaving 7 bases between the germline ends.

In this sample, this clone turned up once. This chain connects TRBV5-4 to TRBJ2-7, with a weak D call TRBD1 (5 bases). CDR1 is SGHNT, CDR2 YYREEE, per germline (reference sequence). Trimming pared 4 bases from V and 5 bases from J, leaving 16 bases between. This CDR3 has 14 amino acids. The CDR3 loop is CASSGTGAWDEQYF. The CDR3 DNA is TGTGCCAGCAGCGGAACTGGGGCTTGGGACGAGCAGTACTTC.

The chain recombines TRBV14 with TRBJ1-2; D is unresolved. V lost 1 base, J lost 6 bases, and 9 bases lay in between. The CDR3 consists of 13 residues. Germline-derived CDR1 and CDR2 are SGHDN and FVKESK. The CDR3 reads CASSQVLGHGYTF. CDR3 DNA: TGTGCCAGCAGCCAAGTTTTGGGCCATGGCTACACCTTC.

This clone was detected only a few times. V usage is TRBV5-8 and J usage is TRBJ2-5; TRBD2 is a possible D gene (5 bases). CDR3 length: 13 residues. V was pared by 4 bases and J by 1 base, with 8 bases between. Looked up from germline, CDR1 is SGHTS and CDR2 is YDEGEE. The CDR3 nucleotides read TGTGCCAGCAGCCGCCGGGGCCAAGAGACCCAGTACTTC. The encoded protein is CASSRRGQETQYF.

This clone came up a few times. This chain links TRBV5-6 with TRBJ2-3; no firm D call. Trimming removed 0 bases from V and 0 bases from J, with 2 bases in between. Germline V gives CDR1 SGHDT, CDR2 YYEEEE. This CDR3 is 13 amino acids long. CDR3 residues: CASSLASTDTQYF. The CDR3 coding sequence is TGTGCCAGCAGCTTGGCGAGCACAGATACGCAGTATTTT.

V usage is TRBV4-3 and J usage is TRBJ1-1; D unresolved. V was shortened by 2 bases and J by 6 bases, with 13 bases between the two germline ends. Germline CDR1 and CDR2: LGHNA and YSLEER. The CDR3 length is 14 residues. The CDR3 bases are TGCGCCAGCAGCCAACCGGGAGTCGAGGCTGAAGCTTTCTTT. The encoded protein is CASSQPGVEAEAFF.

CDR3 in DNA: TGTGCCAGCAGGACAGGGGCGGCGAACACCGGGGAGCTGTTTTTT. It translates to CASRTGAANTGELFF. The chain uses TRBV2 and TRBJ2-2, with 8 bases lining up with TRBD1. The CDR3 runs 15 residues. Losses at the gene ends were 6 bases for V and 0 bases for J; bases not matched to a gene: 3. The germline V gene has CDR1 SNHLY and CDR2 FYNNEI.

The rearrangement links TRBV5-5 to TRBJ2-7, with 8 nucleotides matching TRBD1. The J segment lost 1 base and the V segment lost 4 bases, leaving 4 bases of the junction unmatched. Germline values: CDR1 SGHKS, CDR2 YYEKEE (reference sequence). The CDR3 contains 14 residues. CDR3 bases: TGTGCCAGCAGCACGACAGGGGCTTCCTACGAGCAGTACTTC. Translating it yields CASSTTGASYEQYF.

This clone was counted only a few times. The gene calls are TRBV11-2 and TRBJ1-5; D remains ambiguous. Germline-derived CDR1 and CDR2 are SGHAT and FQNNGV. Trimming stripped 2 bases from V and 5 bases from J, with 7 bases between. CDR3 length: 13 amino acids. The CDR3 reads CASSLREDQPQHF. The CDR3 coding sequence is TGTGCCAGCAGCTTACGTGAGGATCAGCCCCAGCATTTT.